The subject of this entry is one TCR beta chain. What it binds is not known. V was shortened by 2 bases and J by 8 bases, with 15 bases between the two germline ends. The CDR3 is 14 residues long. Looked up from germline, CDR1 is MNHEY and CDR2 is SVGEGT. Treatment indicated: 15 to 20 received Ad26.COV2.S at low or high dose, single or two shots; 5 received placebo; per-sample allocation not given. Sampling happened 63 days after the first vaccine or placebo injection. The data stem from a study of Ad26.COV2.S vaccination and SARS-CoV-2 variants. Across the study: Ad26.COV2.S given intramuscularly, once or twice 56 days apart. General study findings and limits: Responses of T cells in total may have been underestimated by the TCR breadth and depth analyses.

TCRdb's copy holds only in-frame clones and misses some; the assay was immunoSEQ multiplex PCR. Of about 400,000 clones listed, around 85% are singletons. The receptor was isolated from a person aged 18-65 years who received the Ad26.COV2.S COVID-19 vaccine or a placebo. Material: peripheral blood, obtained in a trial of Ad26.COV2.S vaccine versus placebo. V and J are TRBV6-2 or TRBV6-3 and TRBJ1-1, with no clear D. The CDR3 spells CASSYPESLLEAFF. The CDR3 bases are TGTGCCAGCAGTTACCCCGAGAGTTTATTGGAAGCTTTCTTT.